The rows below give T cell receptor beta chains drawn from one sample of a study of cytomegalovirus exposure and HLA in healthy donors. TCRdb's copy holds only in-frame clones and misses some; the assay was immunoSEQ multiplex PCR. The sample lists 100,000 to 150,000 clones; 83% were seen once. Sample: PBMCs. The source of these receptors is a girl aged 2-10 years in good health and CMV-seronegative. Both conserved end residues are part of each CDR3. Each record gives: CDR3 protein, CDR3 DNA, J gene, D gene, V gene, clone size. The D gene is left open where the match is weak. Rows give clone size only sometimes, using once, few, many, or a class for an expanded clone.

CASSIFPRGGYGYTF | TGTGCCAGTAGTATATTTCCCCGGGGAGGCTATGGCTACACCTTC | TRBJ1-2 | NA | TRBV19 | once
CASSSDRNTEAFF | TGTGCCAGTAGTTCGGACAGGAACACTGAAGCTTTCTTT | TRBJ1-1 | NA | TRBV19 | NA
CASSLASGGETQYF | TGTGCCAGCAGCTTGGCTAGCGGGGGAGAGACCCAGTACTTC | TRBJ2-5 | TRBD2 | TRBV5-4 | NA
CASSKSDRDHQPQHF | TGTGCCAGCAGTAAATCCGACAGGGACCATCAGCCCCAGCATTTT | TRBJ1-5 | TRBD1 | TRBV6-6 | NA
CASSLFRGAGRNQPQHF | TGTGCCAGCAGTTTATTTCGGGGGGCTGGAAGGAATCAGCCCCAGCATTTT | TRBJ1-5 | NA | TRBV28 | NA
CASSIGLRDKAFF | TGTGCCAGTAGTATAGGTTTAAGAGATAAAGCTTTCTTT | TRBJ1-1 | NA | TRBV19 | few
CASSSNGYTF | TGTGCCAGCAGCTCTAATGGCTACACCTTC | TRBJ1-2 | NA | TRBV28 | NA
CAWGRGYDEQYF | TGTGCCTGGGGCAGGGGGTATGACGAGCAGTACTTC | TRBJ2-7 | TRBD1 | TRBV30 | NA
CASTSGGTDYGYTF | TGTGCCAGTACTTCCGGCGGGACGGATTATGGCTACACCTTC | TRBJ1-2 | NA | TRBV28 | NA
CASSTRGGGETQYF | TGTGCCAGCAGCACCCGAGGAGGTGGGGAGACCCAGTACTTC | TRBJ2-5 | NA | TRBV4-2 | NA
CASSASGSVTDTQYF | TGCGCCAGCAGCGCTAGCGGTTCGGTTACAGATACGCAGTATTTT | TRBJ2-3 | TRBD2 | TRBV4-1 | NA
CASSTRGGNEKLFF | TGTGCCAGCAGCACTCGGGGAGGGAATGAAAAACTGTTTTTT | TRBJ1-4 | NA | TRBV9 | NA
CASSLGLWEGGGSEQFF | TGTGCCAGCAGCTTAGGGCTTTGGGAGGGTGGAGGGAGTGAGCAGTTCTTC | TRBJ2-1 | TRBD2 | TRBV7-2 | NA
CASSQDLGTGAFLYNSPLHF | TGCGCCAGCAGCCAAGATCTTGGCACAGGGGCTTTCTTATATAATTCACCCCTCCACTTT | TRBJ1-6 | TRBD1 | TRBV4-1 | NA
CASSLVHQNNEQFF | TGTGCCAGCAGCTTAGTTCACCAGAACAATGAGCAGTTCTTC | TRBJ2-1 | NA | TRBV7-6 | medium-sized
CASSLPGTAHNEKLFF | TGTGCCAGCAGCTTACCGGGAACAGCTCATAATGAAAAACTGTTTTTT | TRBJ1-4 | NA | TRBV13 | NA
CASSRTPDRVYEQYF | TGCGCCAGCAGCCGGACCCCAGACAGAGTCTACGAGCAGTACTTC | TRBJ2-7 | NA | TRBV5-1 | NA
CASSLGTAIMNTEAFF | TGTGCCAGCAGCTTGGGGACAGCTATTATGAACACTGAAGCTTTCTTT | TRBJ1-1 | NA | TRBV5-6 | NA
CASSLRLAAYGSQETQYF | TGTGCCAGCAGCTTGCGGCTAGCGGCGTACGGAAGCCAAGAGACCCAGTACTTC | TRBJ2-5 | TRBD2 | TRBV5-4 | NA
CASSLESYEQYF | TGTGCCAGCAGCCTTGAGTCCTACGAGCAGTACTTC | TRBJ2-7 | NA | TRBV11-2 | NA
CASLRTARGNTEAFF | TGTGCCAGTTTACGGACAGCCCGGGGGAACACTGAAGCTTTCTTT | TRBJ1-1 | NA | TRBV19 | NA
CASSYAGTGVYEQYF | TGTGCCAGCAGTTACGCCGGGACAGGAGTCTACGAGCAGTACTTC | TRBJ2-7 | TRBD1 | TRBV6-5 | NA
CASSQNGLQNQPQHF | TGCGCCAGCAGCCAAAACGGACTGCAAAATCAGCCCCAGCATTTT | TRBJ1-5 | NA | TRBV10-2 | NA
CASSLTGRRWAYYGYTF | TGTGCCAGCAGCTTGACAGGCCGGAGGTGGGCCTACTATGGCTACACCTTC | TRBJ1-2 | NA | TRBV6-4 | NA
CASSVPDSHNEQFF | TGTGCCAGCAGCGTGCCCGACTCGCACAATGAGCAGTTCTTC | TRBJ2-1 | NA | TRBV9 | NA
CASSPTPTGLDFF | TGTGCCAGCAGTCCCACCCCGACAGGGCTCGATTTCTTT | TRBJ1-1 | TRBD1 | TRBV27 | NA
CASSEADRDYGYTF | TGTGCCAGCAGTGAAGCTGACAGAGACTATGGCTACACCTTC | TRBJ1-2 | NA | TRBV6-1 | NA
CASSLSQGLLNTEAFF | TGTGCCAGCTCACTTTCACAGGGGCTACTGAACACTGAAGCTTTCTTT | TRBJ1-1 | TRBD1 | TRBV18 | NA
CASSQAGGRTGELFF | TGTGCCAGCAGCCAAGCAGGGGGTCGGACCGGGGAGCTGTTTTTT | TRBJ2-2 | TRBD1 | TRBV14 | NA
CASSPGNYEQYF | TGTGCCAGCTCCCCCGGGAACTACGAGCAGTACTTC | TRBJ2-7 | NA | TRBV27 | NA
CASSPQQGAEQYF | TGTGCCAGCAGCCCCCAACAGGGTGCTGAGCAGTACTTC | TRBJ2-7 | NA | TRBV7-2 | NA
CASSFDRGQPQHF | TGTGCCAGCAGTTTTGACAGGGGTCAGCCCCAGCATTTT | TRBJ1-5 | TRBD1 | TRBV28 | once
CASSPRQGGTDTQYF | TGTGCCAGCTCACCCCGACAGGGTGGGACAGATACGCAGTATTTT | TRBJ2-3 | TRBD1 | TRBV18 | NA
CASSGTPYAAFF | TGTGCCAGCAGTGGGACACCTTATGCGGCTTTCTTT | TRBJ1-1 | NA | TRBV11-1 | NA
CASSWPPSNGQLRRAFF | TGTGCCAGTAGTTGGCCCCCGTCCAACGGACAGTTGAGGCGAGCTTTCTTT | TRBJ1-1 | NA | TRBV19 | NA
CASSFTDNRELFF | TGTGCCAGCAGTTTCACAGACAACCGGGAGCTGTTTTTT | TRBJ2-2 | NA | TRBV28 | few
CASTPPAGSYNEQFF | TGTGCCAGCACCCCTCCCGCGGGCTCCTACAATGAGCAGTTCTTC | TRBJ2-1 | NA | TRBV28 | NA
CATFPGLGGGGYTF | TGTGCCACCTTCCCCGGGTTAGGGGGGGGCGGCTACACCTTC | TRBJ1-2 | NA | TRBV19 | NA
CASSLSNSLTEAFF | TGTGCCAGCAGCTTATCCAACTCTTTGACTGAAGCTTTCTTT | TRBJ1-1 | NA | TRBV7-2 | NA
CSVAGLAGDETQYF | TGCAGCGTAGCCGGACTAGCGGGAGATGAGACCCAGTACTTC | TRBJ2-5 | TRBD2 | TRBV29-1 | NA
CASSSPGTAPRGWETQYF | TGTGCCAGCAGTTCACCCGGGACAGCACCACGGGGGTGGGAGACCCAGTACTTC | TRBJ2-5 | NA | TRBV28 | NA
CAWNFYNEQFF | TGTGCCTGGAACTTCTACAATGAGCAGTTCTTC | TRBJ2-1 | NA | TRBV30 | NA
CAASGRDLYGYTF | TGTGCCGCCTCCGGACGGGATCTCTATGGCTACACCTTC | TRBJ1-2 | NA | TRBV15 | NA
CASSPQAYGSYEQYF | TGTGCCAGCAGCCCCCAGGCCTACGGATCCTACGAGCAGTACTTC | TRBJ2-7 | NA | TRBV7-2 | NA
CASSRDRADQPQHF | TGTGCCAGCAGCCGGGACAGGGCGGATCAGCCCCAGCATTTT | TRBJ1-5 | TRBD1 | TRBV2 | NA
CASSPSERIQGAPYEQYF | TGTGCCAGCAGCCCCTCCGAGCGGATACAGGGGGCGCCGTACGAGCAGTACTTC | TRBJ2-7 | TRBD1 | TRBV7-9 | NA
CASSQVARDNEKLFF | TGCGCCAGCAGCCAGGTAGCCAGGGATAATGAAAAACTGTTTTTT | TRBJ1-4 | NA | TRBV4-1 | NA
CASSLQGAFGETQYF | TGTGCCAGCAGCTTGCAGGGGGCTTTTGGAGAGACCCAGTACTTC | TRBJ2-5 | TRBD1 | TRBV7-2 | NA
CASSRRPKSGGRTSTDTQYF | TGTGCCAGCAGCAGACGACCCAAATCGGGCGGGAGGACCAGCACAGATACGCAGTATTTT | TRBJ2-3 | TRBD2 | TRBV13 | NA